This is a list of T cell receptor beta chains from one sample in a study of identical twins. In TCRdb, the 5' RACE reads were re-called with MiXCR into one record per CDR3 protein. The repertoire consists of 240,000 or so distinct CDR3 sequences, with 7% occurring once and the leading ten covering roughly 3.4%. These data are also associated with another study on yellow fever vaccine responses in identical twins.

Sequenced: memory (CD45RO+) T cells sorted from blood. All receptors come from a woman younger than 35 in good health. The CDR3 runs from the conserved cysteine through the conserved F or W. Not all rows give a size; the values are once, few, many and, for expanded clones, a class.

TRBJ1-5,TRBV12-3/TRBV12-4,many,CASRGGGALHQPQHF
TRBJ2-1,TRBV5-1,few,CASSLDKLTSGGASYNEQFF
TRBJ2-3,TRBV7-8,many,CASSRSTARDTQYF
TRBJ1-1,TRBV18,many,CASSLGQGDTEAFF
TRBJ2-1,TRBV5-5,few,CASSRSGGSQNEQFF
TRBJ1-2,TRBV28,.,CASGYGRAGYTF
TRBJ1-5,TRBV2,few,CASNTEQNQPQHF
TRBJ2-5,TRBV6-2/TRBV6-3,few,CASRAGTSGRETQYF
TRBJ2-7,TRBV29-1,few,CSVFTSGSYEQYF
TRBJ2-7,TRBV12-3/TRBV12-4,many,CASSLGGLEQYF
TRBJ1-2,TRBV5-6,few,CASSDDANYGYTF
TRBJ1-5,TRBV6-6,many,CASSPQGDQPQHF
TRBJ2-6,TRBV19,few,CASSIYHSGANVLTF
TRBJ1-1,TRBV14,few,CASSRRGKKDTEAFF
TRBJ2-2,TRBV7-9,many,CASSILTAANTGELFF
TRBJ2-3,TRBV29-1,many,CSVGGRLATDTQYF
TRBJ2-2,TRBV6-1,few,CASRTALGRMNTGELFF
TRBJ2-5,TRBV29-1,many,CSVEWGQKETQYF
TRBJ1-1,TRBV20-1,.,CSARNGGGTEAFF
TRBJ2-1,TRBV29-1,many,CSVAGGSSYNEQFF
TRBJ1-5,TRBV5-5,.,CASSLGDRGQPQHF
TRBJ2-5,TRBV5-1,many,CASSLSAGGLETQYF
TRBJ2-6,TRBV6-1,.,CASSPMGTPGANVLTF
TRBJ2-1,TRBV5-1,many,CASSSVGTDYNEQFF
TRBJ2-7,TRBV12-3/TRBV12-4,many,CASSLLWSNSYEQYF
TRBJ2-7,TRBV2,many,CASSEAWLAATYEQYF
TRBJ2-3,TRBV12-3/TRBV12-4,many,CASSNIAGVTDTQYF
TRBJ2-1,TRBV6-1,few,CASNDRGINYNEQFF
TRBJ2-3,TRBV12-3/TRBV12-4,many,CASSRRVGTDTQYF
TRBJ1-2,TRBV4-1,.,CASSREGTGVTYGYTF
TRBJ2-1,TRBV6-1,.,CASSHDRGRYNEQFF
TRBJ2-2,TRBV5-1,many,CASSLAGLTDRIKPYANTGELFF
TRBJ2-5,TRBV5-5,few,CASSLGGSGVETQYF
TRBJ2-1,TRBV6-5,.,CASSNSAPGRNNEQFF
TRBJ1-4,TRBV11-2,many,CASSFSGTGFRDEKLFF
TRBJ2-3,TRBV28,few,CASTTGAVRGTQYF
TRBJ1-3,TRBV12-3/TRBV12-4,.,CASSSGSSGNTIYF
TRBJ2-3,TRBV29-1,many,CSVPGVVQDTQYF
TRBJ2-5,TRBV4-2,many,CASRRGARYEETQYF